The rows below give T cell receptor beta chains drawn from one sample of a study of identifying expanded T cells in peripheral blood. Sequenced by immunoSEQ multiplex PCR; TCRdb stores in-frame clones only, minus some. The table has some 95,000 clones, around 88% seen once. Sequencing was performed on blood. All receptors come from a person aged 18 to 75 in good health. The CDR3 runs from the conserved cysteine through the conserved F or W. The D gene is left open where the match is weak. For some rows the clone size is stated as once, few or many, or as a class when expanded; others skip it.

CDR3 DNA	CDR3 protein	V gene	J gene	D gene	clone size
TGCGCCAGCAGCCAAGATTTCTTTCAGCCCCAGCATTTT	CASSQDFFQPQHF	TRBV4-1	TRBJ1-5	NA	NA
TGTGCCAGCAGCGGTAGTTTCTTAGACAGGGAGCATCAGCCCCAGCATTTT	CASSGSFLDREHQPQHF	TRBV7-9	TRBJ1-5	TRBD1	once
TGTGCCAGCAGCCCTTCCCTATCGACAGGGCTCGGATTCCTTACCGGGGAGCTGTTTTTT	CASSPSLSTGLGFLTGELFF	TRBV7-7	TRBJ2-2	TRBD1	NA
TGTGCCAGCAGCTTCAGGGGTGGCACCGGGGAGCTGTTTTTT	CASSFRGGTGELFF	TRBV11-2	TRBJ2-2	NA	NA
TGCGCCAGCAGCTCGAAGGAGAGCTCCTCTACATCCGGGGAGCTGTTTTTT	CASSSKESSSTSGELFF	TRBV5-1	TRBJ2-2	NA	NA
TGTGCCAGCTCACTGGTCCGAACCAATTTAAACACTGAAGCTTTCTTT	CASSLVRTNLNTEAFF	TRBV18	TRBJ1-1	NA	NA
TGTGCCAGCACTTTGGTGGGGGGCGCCGGGGAGCTGTTTTTT	CASTLVGGAGELFF	TRBV25-1	TRBJ2-2	NA	NA
TGCGTCTCGGCGGCGGACGTTAGGGAGACCCAGTACTTC	CVSAADVRETQYF	TRBV5-1	TRBJ2-5	NA	NA
TGTGCCAGCAGCTTAATCCAGGCTTATGGCTACACCTTC	CASSLIQAYGYTF	TRBV7-8	TRBJ1-2	NA	NA
TGTGCCAGCAGCTTAATGAAGGGACAGGAAGCTTTCTTT	CASSLMKGQEAFF	TRBV7-3	TRBJ1-1	TRBD1	few
TGTGCCAGCAGGCAGGGAGGAAATCAGCCCCAGCATTTT	CASRQGGNQPQHF	TRBV27	TRBJ1-5	NA	few
TGTGCCAGCAGCCCTAAAGGTTTAGGGGGGGCTGGGGCCAACGTCCTGACTTTC	CASSPKGLGGAGANVLTF	TRBV7-9	TRBJ2-6	NA	NA
TGTGCCAGCAGCTCACTGAATTCACCCCTCCACTTT	CASSSLNSPLHF	TRBV7-2	TRBJ1-6	NA	NA
TGTGCCAGCAGCTTATTCACCGATCAGCCCCAGCATTTT	CASSLFTDQPQHF	TRBV7-9	TRBJ1-5	NA	NA
TGTGCCAGCAGTGCCTCGAGCTACTATGGCTACACCTTC	CASSASSYYGYTF	TRBV2	TRBJ1-2	NA	NA
TGTGCCAGCAGGGACGGGTACTCTGGGGCCAACGTCCTGACTTTC	CASRDGYSGANVLTF	TRBV6-5	TRBJ2-6	NA	NA
TGTGCCAGCAGCTTAGTGGAGGACACCGGGGAGCTGTTTTTT	CASSLVEDTGELFF	TRBV11-2	TRBJ2-2	NA	NA
TGTGCCAGCAGCGTAGCTAAAGCCCACTACGAGCAGTACTTC	CASSVAKAHYEQYF	TRBV9	TRBJ2-7	NA	NA
TGTGCCTGGACGAAGACTAGCATTCTTCCTTACGAGCAGTACTTC	CAWTKTSILPYEQYF	TRBV30	TRBJ2-7	TRBD2	few
TGTGCCAGCTCACCCTCGAAAGGATACGGTGGCTACACCTTC	CASSPSKGYGGYTF	TRBV18	TRBJ1-2	NA	once
TGCGCCAGCAGCTTTTCCACCTCCGGACACACAAAAGCTTTCTTT	CASSFSTSGHTKAFF	TRBV5-1	TRBJ1-1	NA	NA
TGTGCCAGTAGGGGGTCCTATAATTCACCCCTCCACTTT	CASRGSYNSPLHF	TRBV19	TRBJ1-6	NA	NA
TGTGCCAGCAGCTTTGGCAGGGCCGGAAACACCATATATTTT	CASSFGRAGNTIYF	TRBV11-2	TRBJ1-3	NA	NA
TGTGCCAGCTCGGCAGGTTGGAATCAGCCCCAGCATTTT	CASSAGWNQPQHF	TRBV7-3	TRBJ1-5	NA	NA
TGTGCCAGCAGCTTAACCGGCAATGAAAAACTGTTTTTT	CASSLTGNEKLFF	TRBV7-8	TRBJ1-4	NA	NA
TGTGCCAGCAGCTTAGTCGGGGGATCCAATTCACCCCTCCACTTT	CASSLVGGSNSPLHF	TRBV7-9	TRBJ1-6	NA	NA
TGTGCCAGCAGCCCATCCCGGGGCCAGCTTACGCGGTCCTACAATGAGCAGTTCTTC	CASSPSRGQLTRSYNEQFF	TRBV7-6	TRBJ2-1	NA	NA
TGTGCCAGCACCACAGGCCCCCCGAACACCGGGGAGCTGTTTTTT	CASTTGPPNTGELFF	TRBV7-8	TRBJ2-2	NA	NA
TGTGCCAGTAGTCCTGACAGGGGGCGCATGGAGACCCAGTACTTC	CASSPDRGRMETQYF	TRBV19	TRBJ2-5	TRBD1	NA
TGCAGTGCTCCTGAGAGAAGGGAACTGTTTTTT	CSAPERRELFF	TRBV20-1	TRBJ1-4	NA	NA
TGTGCCAGCCGCGGTTTTTCCCGGACTGAAGCTTTCTTT	CASRGFSRTEAFF	TRBV6-5	TRBJ1-1	NA	NA
TGTGCCTGGGGCGTGGGGTTCTCCTACGAGCAGTACTTC	CAWGVGFSYEQYF	TRBV30	TRBJ2-7	NA	NA
TGTGCCAGCAGCTTTGTGTTAGGGGAGGGCTACGAGCAGTACTTC	CASSFVLGEGYEQYF	TRBV5-6	TRBJ2-7	TRBD2	NA
TGCGCCAGCAGCTTGGGGGACTTGACAGATACGCAGTATTTT	CASSLGDLTDTQYF	TRBV5-1	TRBJ2-3	NA	NA
TGTGCCAGCAGCCAGGGGGGGCCCTATGGCTACACCTTC	CASSQGGPYGYTF	TRBV14	TRBJ1-2	NA	NA
TGTGCCAGTAGTCCCGGACAGGGGGCAAGGACGGCCTACGAGCAGTACTTC	CASSPGQGARTAYEQYF	TRBV19	TRBJ2-7	TRBD1	NA
TGCGCCAGCAGCTCCACGACAGGGGTACTACGGAATTCACCCCTCCACTTT	CASSSTTGVLRNSPLHF	TRBV4-1	TRBJ1-6	TRBD1	NA
TGCGCCAGCAGCCAAGACACGGGGATGGCGTACGAGCAGTACTTC	CASSQDTGMAYEQYF	TRBV4-3	TRBJ2-7	NA	NA
TGTGCCAGCAGCCAGGGACAGGGGGCGGTCGAGCAGTACTTC	CASSQGQGAVEQYF	TRBV7-3	TRBJ2-7	TRBD1	NA
TGTGCCTGGAGCGCACAGGGGATCGCTGAAGCTTTCTTT	CAWSAQGIAEAFF	TRBV30	TRBJ1-1	TRBD1	few
TGTGCCAGCAGCAAAACTAGCGTCTTAAGCTCCTACAATGAGCAGTTCTTC	CASSKTSVLSSYNEQFF	TRBV5-8	TRBJ2-1	TRBD2	NA
TGTGCCAGCAGGCCGGGACAGTCGACCATACAAGAGACCCAGTACTTC	CASRPGQSTIQETQYF	TRBV5-8	TRBJ2-5	TRBD1	once
TGTGCCAGCAGTTACAGGAGAAGTCAGGATACGCAGTATTTT	CASSYRRSQDTQYF	TRBV6-5	TRBJ2-3	NA	once
TGTGCCAGCAGTGAACAGGGGGAGGTCACTGAAGCTTTCTTT	CASSEQGEVTEAFF	TRBV25-1	TRBJ1-1	TRBD1	NA
TGTGCCATCAGTGCGGCAGGGGAAAGAACTGAAGCTTTCTTT	CAISAAGERTEAFF	TRBV10-3	TRBJ1-1	NA	NA
TGTGCCAGCAGCTTAGAGGGGACAGGGACTGGCTACACCTTC	CASSLEGTGTGYTF	TRBV7-9	TRBJ1-2	TRBD1	NA
TGTGCCTGGAGTAGGGCATACTATGGCTACACCTTC	CAWSRAYYGYTF	TRBV30	TRBJ1-2	NA	NA
TGCAGCGTTGGGGGGCCAAGGGTGCAAGATACGCAGTATTTT	CSVGGPRVQDTQYF	TRBV29-1	TRBJ2-3	NA	NA
TGCGCCAGCAGCCAAGGAAGGATCCGGGACAGGGGGCGATCTGAAGCTTTCTTT	CASSQGRIRDRGRSEAFF	TRBV4-1	TRBJ1-1	TRBD1	NA